The sequence of this T cell receptor beta chain was determined in a study of blood T cell repertoires in COVID-19. Study information: Samples came from the United States, Italy and Spain, spanning acute and convalescent COVID-19. From T cells, B-cell-depleted T cells, or PBMCs came the material, which was cDNA or gDNA.

The authors' processing: Reference gene primer amplification yielded estimated nucleated cell counts. Data came from immunoSEQ multiplex PCR; TCRdb stores just in-frame clones and leaves some out. D and trimming were read from the DNA, whereas the V and J calls and clone size are those reported in that table. The profile shows around 150,000 clones, approximately 88% of them singletons. This clonotype originated in an elderly woman with active or convalescent COVID-19. Input material: peripheral blood.

The CDR3 nucleotides are TGTGCCAGCAGCCGAGGGCTCGATACGCAGTATTTT. Its translation is CASSRGLDTQYF. The V call is TRBV12-3 or TRBV12-4, the J call TRBJ2-3, with a possible D match to TRBD2 (5 bases). Trimming took off 6 bases at V and 6 bases at J, with 10 bases between the two ends. The CDR3 is made up of 12 amino acids.